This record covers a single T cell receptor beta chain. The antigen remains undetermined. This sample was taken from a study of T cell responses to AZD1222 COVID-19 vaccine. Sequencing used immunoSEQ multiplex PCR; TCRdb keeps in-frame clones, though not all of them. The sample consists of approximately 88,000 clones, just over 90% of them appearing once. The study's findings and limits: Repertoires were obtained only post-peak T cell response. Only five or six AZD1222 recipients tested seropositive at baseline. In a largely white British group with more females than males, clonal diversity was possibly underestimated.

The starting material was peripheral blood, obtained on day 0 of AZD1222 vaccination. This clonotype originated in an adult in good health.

The CDR3 coding sequence is TGTGCCTGGATCCCTTCAGGGGGCGCTTTCACTGAAGCTTTCTTT. Translating gives CAWIPSGGAFTEAFF. The chain has TRBV30 and TRBJ1-1, with TRBD1 identical over 8 bases. The CDR3 extends over 15 amino acids. Germline CDR1 is GTSNPN and CDR2 is SVGIG (reference sequence). V trimming: 4 bases; J trimming: 4 bases; junction bases outside the gene matches: 11.